A single sample is the source of the 27 T cell receptor beta chains below, sequenced in a study of T cells in Graves' hyperthyroidism and ophthalmopathy. RNA transcripts gave rise to amplified TCR beta CDR3 regions. The TCR CDR3 was amplified in a first-round RT-PCR using the HTBI primer set. TCRdb used MiXCR to reprocess the multiplex PCR reads, holding one entry per CDR3 protein. The repertoire holds a few hundred thousand distinct CDR3 sequences, with approximately 15% as singletons. The sequencing input was blood. The receptors were sampled from a woman aged 40 to 49 with Graves' hyperthyroidism that later progressed to Graves' ophthalmopathy.

This clonotype was recorded many times. The J gene is TRBJ2-7, the V gene TRBV9, with D unclear. CDR3 size: 16 residues. V lost 0 bases and J lost 3, with 16 bases in between. Germline values: CDR1 SGDLS, CDR2 YYNGEE. The CDR3 sequence: CASSVGVHQPNYEQYF. DNA for the CDR3: TGTGCCAGCAGCGTAGGGGTGCACCAGCCGAACTACGAGCAGTACTTC.

The chain employs TRBV20-1 and TRBJ2-7, with D maybe TRBD1 (9 bases). CDR1 and CDR2 from the germline V gene are DFQATT and SNEGSKA (reference sequence). This CDR3 has 16 residues. V lost 0 bases and J 6 bases, leaving 21 bases between the germline ends. The DNA of the CDR3 is TGCAGTGCTAGAGAAGCGGGGGTGGGACAGGGAGGCGAGCAGTACTTC. Its protein product is CSAREAGVGQGGEQYF.

In this sample, this clonotype turned up many times. The chain recombines TRBV5-1 with TRBJ2-5; D ambiguous. The V end lost 0 bases, the J end lost 5 bases, and 14 bases lay between the germline ends. Looked up from germline, CDR1 is SGHRS and CDR2 is YFSETQ. This CDR3 region has 15 residues. CDR3 protein: CASSLVGGPEETQYF. In nucleotides, the CDR3 is TGCGCCAGCAGCTTGGTAGGCGGCCCGGAGGAGACCCAGTACTTC.

This clonotype was observed a few times. This sequence joins TRBV4-1 and TRBJ2-3, with 10 bases that match TRBD2. Germline-derived CDR1 and CDR2 are MGHRA and YSYEKL. The length of the CDR3 is 16 residues. The V segment lost 5 bases and the J segment 1 base; nucleotides outside the gene matches: 6. The CDR3 nucleotides read TGCGCCAGCAGCGAGACTAGCGGGCGCCGCACAGATACGCAGTATTTT. Protein: CASSETSGRRTDTQYF.

To note about this clonotype: This could be a read error, since a much larger clone is one nucleotide away. The CDR3 spells CSARKPQTGAYNEQYF. In nucleotides, the CDR3 is TGCAGTGCTAGAAAGCCCCAGACAGGGGCCTACAATGAGCAGTACTTC. V is TRBV20-1 and J is TRBJ2-1; 8 bases fit TRBD1. The J call may be incorrect, as the DNA end agrees better with TRBJ2-7. Germline values: CDR1 DFQATT, CDR2 SNEGSKA (reference sequence). The CDR3 extends over 16 amino acids.

This clonotype has a count of ten or more. The chain has TRBV28 and TRBJ1-2; 7 bases agree with TRBD1. The V and J ends lost 6 bases and 1 base, in that order; junction bases with no gene match: 5. CDR1 is MDHEN and CDR2 is SYDVKM in the germline V gene. This CDR3 spans 14 amino acids. For the CDR3, the DNA is TGTGCCAGCAGCCTCGACAGGGTTAACTATGGCTACACCTTC. It is translated as CASSLDRVNYGYTF.

This clonotype was seen many times. The chain has TRBV27 and TRBJ2-1; the match to TRBD2 covers 10 bases. Germline V gives CDR1 MNHEY, CDR2 SMNVEV (reference sequence). Trimming took 5 bases from V and 2 from J; bases not matched to a gene: 6. The CDR3 runs to 16 residues. The CDR3 sequence is CASSNRLAGTYNEQFF. DNA of the CDR3: TGTGCCAGCAGTAACCGACTAGCGGGTACCTACAATGAGCAGTTCTTC.

This clonotype was observed many times. V usage is TRBV24-1 and J usage is TRBJ2-5; TRBD1 aligns across 7 bases. This CDR3 region has 15 residues. CDR1 is KGHDR, CDR2 SFDVKD, per germline. V was pared by 7 bases and J by 2 bases, with 9 bases of the junction left unmatched. The CDR3 DNA follows: TGTGCCACCAGCAGAGGGGGCTTGGGGCAAGAGACCCAGTACTTC. Protein sequence: CATSRGGLGQETQYF.

The sample holds many counts of this clonotype. The J gene is TRBJ1-4, the V gene TRBV20-1; D ambiguous. Germline V gene sequence: CDR1 DFQATT, CDR2 SNEGSKA (reference sequence). The V end was cut by 6 bases, the J end by 0 bases, with 8 bases between. The CDR3 is 13 residues long. The CDR3 nucleotides read TGCAGTGCCCTTTGGTCAACTAATGAAAAACTGTTTTTT. Its protein product is CSALWSTNEKLFF.

The chain employs TRBV27 and TRBJ2-6; D tentatively fits TRBD1 or TRBD2 (5 bases each). Germline CDR1 reads MNHEY; CDR2 reads SMNVEV (reference sequence). This CDR3 is 15 amino acids long. V lost 0 bases and J 6 bases, leaving 9 bases between the germline ends. The CDR3 DNA reads TGTGCCAGCAGTTTATCGGGGGTCAAGGCCAACGTCCTGACTTTC. It codes for CASSLSGVKANVLTF.

The J gene is TRBJ1-2, the V gene TRBV6-1; 10 bases match TRBD1. The trim removed 6 bases at V and 4 bases at J, leaving 11 bases unmatched. Germline lookup yields CDR1 MNHNS and CDR2 SASEGT. The CDR3 spans 16 residues. The CDR3 is CASSTSGQGGSYGYTF. The CDR3 region has the DNA TGTGCCAGCAGCACTTCTGGACAGGGGGGGAGCTATGGCTACACCTTC.

This clonotype was picked up many times. The rearrangement joins TRBV5-1 to TRBJ2-1; D tentatively fits TRBD1 or TRBD2 (6 bases each). This CDR3 has 18 amino acids. The germline V gene has CDR1 SGHRS and CDR2 YFSETQ. V lost 4 bases to trimming and J lost 7 bases, with 27 bases between them. The DNA for the CDR3 is TGCGCCAGCAGCCACGCCGGAGGGTCAGGGGAGAGGAATAATGAGCAGTTCTTC. It translates to CASSHAGGSGERNNEQFF. Drawing the rest from reference TRBV5-1 and TRBJ2-1, the complete variable domain is KAGVTQTPRYLIKTRGQQVTLSCSPISGHRSVSWYQQTPGQGLQFLFEYFSETQRNKGNFPGRFSGRQFSNSRSEMNVSTLELGDSALYLCASSHAGGSGERNNEQFFGPGTRLTVL.

This clonotype has at least ten counts. J is TRBJ2-2 and V is TRBV12-3 or TRBV12-4; D not resolved. This CDR3 has 16 residues. With 3 bases removed from V and 5 bases from J, the gap between germline ends came to 16 bases. The CDR3 protein is CASSFGPPYLTGELFF. DNA for the CDR3: TGTGCCAGCAGTTTTGGTCCCCCGTACCTAACCGGGGAGCTGTTTTTT.

This clonotype was seen ten or more times. V and J are TRBV30 and TRBJ1-4; TRBD1 agrees at 8 bases. Trimming cost V 1 base and J 5 bases; bases outside gene matches: 6. Germline CDR1 and CDR2: GTSNPN and SVGIG (reference sequence). CDR3 length equals 15 residues. In DNA form, the CDR3 reads TGTGCCTGGAGTGGCGGACAGGGTTGGAATGAAAAACTGTTTTTT. Amino acid sequence: CAWSGGQGWNEKLFF.

This clonotype occurred many times. The chain employs TRBV2 and TRBJ1-2, with 8 positions matching TRBD1. Germline V gene lookup returns CDR1 SNHLY and CDR2 FYNNEI. This CDR3 has 13 residues. V shed 9 bases and J 0 bases; nucleotides not matched to a gene: 3. The CDR3 bases are TGTGCCAGAACGACAGGGGCTAACTATGGCTACACCTTC. This sequence encodes CARTTGANYGYTF.

This clonotype was detected many times. The chain couples TRBV28 to TRBJ1-2; D possibly corresponds to TRBD1 (6 bases). V dropped 8 bases and J dropped 2 bases, with 27 bases sitting between them. This CDR3 spans 18 amino acids. Germline V lookup: CDR1 MDHEN, CDR2 SYDVKM. The CDR3 nucleotides read TGTGCCAGCCTTGGCTATCGGGGGATTAGGGGGGCAAACTATGGCTACACCTTC. Translated, it gives CASLGYRGIRGANYGYTF.

The sample holds many counts of this clonotype. The J gene is TRBJ2-1, the V gene TRBV7-9, with 7 positions matching TRBD1. Germline lookup yields CDR1 SEHNR and CDR2 FQNEAQ (reference sequence). With V trimmed by 5 bases and J by 1 base, 11 bases remained unmatched. This CDR3 has 17 amino acids. The CDR3 DNA reads TGTGCCAGCAGCCCTCCCAGACAGGGAGCTTCCTACAATGAGCAGTTCTTC. Protein sequence: CASSPPRQGASYNEQFF.

This clonotype occurred many times. This chain joins TRBV18 and TRBJ1-5; D might be TRBD1 (5 bases). Trimming cost V 2 bases and J 8 bases, with 13 bases left between them. The CDR3 has 14 residues. Germline loops: CDR1 KGHSH, CDR2 LQKENI. The CDR3 here is CASSPRGNGEPQHF. The CDR3 DNA follows: TGTGCCAGCTCACCAAGGGGAAACGGGGAGCCCCAGCATTTT. Supplemented by reference TRBV18 and TRBJ1-5, the full variable domain reads NAGVMQNPRHLVRRRGQEARLRCSPMKGHSHVYWYRQLPEEGLKFMVYLQKENIIDESGMPKERFSAEFPKEGPSILRIQQVVRGDSAAYFCASSPRGNGEPQHFGDGTRLSIL.

This clonotype was seen many times. V is TRBV11-2 and J is TRBJ2-2; unclear D gene. Trimming pared 0 bases from V and 1 base from J, leaving 6 bases between. Germline CDR1 SGHAT, CDR2 FQNNGV. The length of the CDR3 is 15 residues. The DNA of the CDR3 is TGTGCCAGCAGCTTAGATGTACAGAACACCGGGGAGCTGTTTTTT. Residues: CASSLDVQNTGELFF.

This clonotype was recorded at least ten times. J is TRBJ2-1 and V is TRBV24-1, with D perhaps matching TRBD1 (5 bases). Trimming cost V 3 bases and J 2 bases, with 16 bases left between them. The germline CDR1 and CDR2 sequences are KGHDR and SFDVKD. This CDR3 region has 17 residues. The CDR3 DNA is TGTGCCACCAGTGATCCGTCTTTAGGGGTAGCCTACAATGAGCAGTTCTTC. Its translation is CATSDPSLGVAYNEQFF.

The genes are TRBV28 and TRBJ1-1; D ambiguous. The CDR3 consists of 15 residues. Germline loops: CDR1 MDHEN, CDR2 SYDVKM. V was pared by 1 base and J by 1 base, with 10 bases between. CDR3 sequence: CASSLFSRKNTEAFF. The CDR3 nucleotides are TGTGCCAGCAGTTTATTCAGCAGGAAGAACACTGAAGCTTTCTTT.

V gene TRBV2 combines with J gene TRBJ2-1; 11 bases line up with TRBD1. The CDR3 sequence is 15 residues long. Germline V lookup: CDR1 SNHLY, CDR2 FYNNEI. V was clipped by 3 bases and J by 6 bases; unmatched bases: 4. The CDR3 region is CASSEGQGVTNEQFF. In DNA form, the CDR3 reads TGTGCCAGCAGTGAGGGACAGGGGGTAACCAATGAGCAGTTCTTC.

This clonotype appeared a few times. This chain links TRBV6-5 with TRBJ2-7, with D maybe TRBD2 (6 bases). V lost 0 bases and J lost 6, with 15 bases in between. The germline CDR1 and CDR2 sequences are MNHEY and SVGAGI. CDR3 length: 15 amino acids. The CDR3 reads CASSYSIGGSREQYF. DNA of the CDR3: TGTGCCAGCAGTTACTCGATCGGGGGTTCCCGCGAGCAGTACTTC.

This clonotype was seen ten or more times. An end of the junction differs from the germline gene, which may be a read error. The chain is built from TRBV5-5 and TRBJ1-1; perhaps TRBD1 as D (6 bases). CDR1 and CDR2 (germline): SGHKS, YYEKEE (reference sequence). The CDR3 covers 15 residues. The CDR3 sequence is CASSLSRGLKTEAFF. The DNA of the CDR3 is TGTGCCAGCAGCTTGAGCCGGGGGCTGAAAACTGAAGCTTTCTTT.

Of note for this clonotype: Just one base apart from a much larger clone, this may be a read error. The chain combines TRBV28 with TRBJ2-7, with a tentative D call TRBD1 (7 bases). The CDR3 spans 14 residues. The germline V gene has CDR1 MDHEN and CDR2 SYDVKM. The CDR3 DNA reads as TGTGCCAGCAGCCGGCGGGACAGCTCCTACGGGCAGTACTTC. This sequence encodes CASSRRDSSYGQYF. Full variable domain (missing parts from reference TRBV28 and TRBJ2-7): DVKVTQSSRYLVKRTGEKVFLECVQDMDHENMFWYRQDPGLGLRLIYFSYDVKMKEKGDIPEGYSVSREKKERFSLILESASTNQTSMYLCASSRRDSSYGQYFGPGTRLTVT.

The sample holds many counts of this clonotype. The chain employs TRBV28 and TRBJ2-6; D gene ambiguous. Germline assignment: CDR1 MDHEN and CDR2 SYDVKM. The CDR3 is 15 residues long. The germline V and J ends were trimmed by 8 bases and 0 bases, with 11 bases remaining between them. This CDR3 reads CASLGPGSGANVLTF. The DNA for the CDR3 is TGTGCCAGCCTGGGCCCCGGCTCTGGGGCCAACGTCCTGACTTTC.

This clonotype was found many times. This sequence joins TRBV7-8 and TRBJ2-2; D is undetermined. The CDR3 loop spans 17 amino acids. Looked up from germline, CDR1 is SGHVS and CDR2 is FQNEAQ. V was trimmed by 1 base and J by 0 bases, leaving 12 bases between them. CDR3 sequence reads: CASSLGPVGANTGELFF. As DNA, the CDR3 is TGTGCCAGCAGCTTAGGCCCGGTCGGAGCGAACACCGGGGAGCTGTTTTTT.